This T cell receptor (beta chain) was profiled in a study of blood T cell repertoires in COVID-19. In the study overall: T cells, B-cell-depleted T cells, or PBMCs supplied cDNA or gDNA.

Original methodology: Estimates of nucleated cell counts were drawn from the amplification of reference gene primers. Data came from immunoSEQ multiplex PCR; TCRdb stores just in-frame clones and leaves some out. From that table come the V and J calls and clone size; the DNA was used to work out D and trimming. Of approximately 140,000 clones listed, 86% are singletons. CDR3 length: 16 residues. Germline V gene sequence: CDR1 SGHDN, CDR2 FVKESK. In the case of this clone: A junction boundary mismatches the germline segment, possibly from a read error. Different DNA sequences within this sample yield the same CDR3.

The chain joins TRBV14 to TRBJ2-1, with 14 bases fitting TRBD2. The receptor's source is a man aged 70 or older with acute or convalescent COVID-19. The sequenced material came from peripheral blood. This CDR3 is CASSQGLAGAYNEQFF. CDR3 DNA sequence: TGTGCCAGTAGCCAGGGACTAGCGGGGGCCTACAATGAGCAGTTCTTC.